This is a list of T cell receptor beta chains from one sample in a study of blood T cell repertoires in COVID-19. Data came from immunoSEQ multiplex PCR; TCRdb stores just in-frame clones and leaves some out. The data hold roughly 150,000 clones, with roughly 90% observed a single time. The sequencing sample was made of PBMCs or T cells enriched from blood (not recorded which). The source is a man aged 45-60 years who had recovered from COVID-19. The CDR3 runs from the conserved cysteine through the conserved F or W. The order of the fields is D gene, V gene, J gene, clone size, CDR3 protein, CDR3 DNA. The D gene is left open where the match is weak. A clone size is listed for some rows: how often the clone was seen (once, few, many), or a class if it is expanded.

>TRBD2|TRBV24-1|TRBJ2-7|-
CATSDATAGSYEQYF
TGTGCCACCAGTGATGCCACAGCGGGGTCCTACGAGCAGTACTTC
>-|TRBV15|TRBJ1-2|-
CATSREGEGIFGYTF
TGTGCCACCAGCAGAGAGGGGGAGGGTATTTTTGGCTACACCTTC
>-|TRBV7-9|TRBJ1-6|-
CASSLQGNSPLHF
TGTGCCAGCAGCTTGCAGGGTAATTCACCCCTCCACTTT
>TRBD2|TRBV30|TRBJ2-1|-
CAWSGEGVNYNEQFF
TGTGCCTGGAGTGGGGAGGGAGTGAACTACAATGAGCAGTTCTTC
>TRBD2|TRBV7-3|TRBJ2-3|once
CASSLTPSGGTDTQYF
TGTGCCAGCAGCTTAACCCCTAGCGGTGGCACAGATACGCAGTATTTT
>TRBD2|TRBV7-2|TRBJ2-7|-
CASSTGLAANEQYF
TGTGCCAGCAGCACGGGACTAGCGGCAAACGAGCAGTACTTC
>TRBD2|TRBV19|TRBJ2-1|few
CASSTNPPGGTAYNEQFF
TGTGCCAGTAGTACAAATCCGCCGGGGGGAACCGCCTACAATGAGCAGTTCTTC
>TRBD1|TRBV18|TRBJ2-7|-
CASSPRAGTGYNEQYF
TGTGCCAGCTCACCACGTGCCGGGACAGGTTATAACGAGCAGTACTTC
>TRBD1|TRBV11-2|TRBJ1-1|-
CASSGQGFAEAFF
TGTGCCAGCAGCGGACAGGGGTTCGCTGAAGCTTTCTTT
>-|TRBV7-8|TRBJ1-1|once
CASSLVVTGSEAFF
TGTGCCAGCAGCTTAGTTGTGACAGGATCTGAAGCTTTCTTT
>TRBD1|TRBV18|TRBJ2-6|-
CASSPPRGLMGANVLTF
TGTGCCAGCTCACCACCCAGGGGGCTCATGGGGGCCAACGTCCTGACTTTC
>TRBD2|TRBV3-1/TRBV3-2|TRBJ2-7|-
CASSLTSGFSYEQYF
TGTGCCAGCAGCCTCACTAGCGGGTTCTCCTACGAGCAGTACTTC
>-|TRBV10-3|TRBJ1-3|few
CAISERAQGGNTIYF
TGTGCCATCAGTGAGCGGGCCCAGGGTGGAAACACCATATATTTT
>TRBD2|TRBV9|TRBJ2-3|-
CASSVVAGGSTDTQYF
TGTGCCAGCAGCGTAGTGGCGGGGGGTAGCACAGATACGCAGTATTTT
>TRBD1|TRBV5-6|TRBJ2-1|-
CASSLGTGGAQGVF
TGTGCCAGCAGCTTGGGGACAGGGGGCGCTCAAGGTGTCTTC
>-|TRBV6-2/TRBV6-3|TRBJ2-1|-
CASTPSGGGYNEQFF
TGTGCCAGCACCCCCAGTGGTGGCGGGTACAATGAGCAGTTCTTC
>TRBD2|TRBV13|TRBJ2-5|-
CASSAPGGDETQYF
TGTGCCAGCAGCGCCCCGGGGGGGGACGAGACCCAGTACTTC
>-|TRBV9|TRBJ1-1|-
CASSPRTLNTEAFF
TGTGCCAGCAGCCCTCGGACTTTGAACACTGAAGCTTTCTTT
>-|TRBV7-2|TRBJ2-7|-
CASSLRMASYEQYF
TGTGCCAGCAGCTTAAGAATGGCCTCCTACGAGCAGTACTTC
>-|TRBV5-1|TRBJ1-1|-
CASSFSYRMNTEAFF
TGCGCCAGCAGCTTTTCCTACAGGATGAACACTGAAGCTTTCTTT